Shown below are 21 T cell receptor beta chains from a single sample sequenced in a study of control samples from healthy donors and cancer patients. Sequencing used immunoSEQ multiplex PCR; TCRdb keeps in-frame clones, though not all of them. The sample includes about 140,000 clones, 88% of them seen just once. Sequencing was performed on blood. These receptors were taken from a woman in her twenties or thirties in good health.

In DNA form, the CDR3 reads TGCGCCAGCAGCTCGCGGACTAGCGGGACAGATACGCAGTATTTT. It is translated as CASSSRTSGTDTQYF. The chain carries TRBV5-1 and TRBJ2-3, with 11 bases lining up with TRBD2. The CDR3 totals 15 residues. Germline values: CDR1 SGHRS, CDR2 YFSETQ. V trimming: 3 bases; J trimming: 3 bases; junction bases outside the gene matches: 3.

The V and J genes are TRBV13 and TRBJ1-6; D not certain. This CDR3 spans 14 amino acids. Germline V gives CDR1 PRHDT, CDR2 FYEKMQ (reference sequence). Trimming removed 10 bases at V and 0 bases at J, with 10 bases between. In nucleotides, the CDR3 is TGTGCCACGGTACAATCCTCCTATAATTCACCCCTCCACTTT. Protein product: CATVQSSYNSPLHF. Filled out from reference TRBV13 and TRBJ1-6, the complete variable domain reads AAGVIQSPRHLIKEKRETATLKCYPIPRHDTVYWYQQGPGQDPQFLISFYEKMQSDKGSIPDRFSAQQFSDYHSELNMSSLELGDSALYFCATVQSSYNSPLHFGNGTRLTVT.

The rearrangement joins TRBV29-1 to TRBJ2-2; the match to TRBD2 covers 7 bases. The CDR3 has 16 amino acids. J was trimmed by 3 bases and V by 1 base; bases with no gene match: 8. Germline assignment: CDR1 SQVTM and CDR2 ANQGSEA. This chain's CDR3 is CSVEARGGWDTGELFF. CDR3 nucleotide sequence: TGCAGCGTTGAAGCCCGCGGGGGTTGGGACACCGGGGAGCTGTTTTTT.

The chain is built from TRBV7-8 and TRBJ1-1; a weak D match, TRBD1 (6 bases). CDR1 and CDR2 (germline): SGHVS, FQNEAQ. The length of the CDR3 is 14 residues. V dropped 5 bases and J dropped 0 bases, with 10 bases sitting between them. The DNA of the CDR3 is TGTGCCAGCAGCAGGACAGAACTGAACACTGAAGCTTTCTTT. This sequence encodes CASSRTELNTEAFF.

CDR3 DNA: TGTGCCAGCAGCCCTCCGACAGGGCCGGATGAAAAACTGTTTTTT. This encodes CASSPPTGPDEKLFF. V is TRBV3-1 (or the pseudogene TRBV3-2) and J is TRBJ1-4; 7 nucleotides line up with TRBD1. This CDR3 comprises 15 residues. Germline trimming cut 4 bases from V and 6 bases from J; bases unmatched to any gene: 8. Germline V lookup: CDR1 LGHDT, CDR2 YNNKEL (reference sequence).

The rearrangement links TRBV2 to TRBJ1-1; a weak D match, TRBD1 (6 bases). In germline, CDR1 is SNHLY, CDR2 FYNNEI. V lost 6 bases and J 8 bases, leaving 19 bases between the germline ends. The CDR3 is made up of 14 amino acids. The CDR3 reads CASSVGPRRGEAFF. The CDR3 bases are TGTGCCAGCAGCGTGGGACCCCGGAGGGGGGAAGCTTTCTTT.

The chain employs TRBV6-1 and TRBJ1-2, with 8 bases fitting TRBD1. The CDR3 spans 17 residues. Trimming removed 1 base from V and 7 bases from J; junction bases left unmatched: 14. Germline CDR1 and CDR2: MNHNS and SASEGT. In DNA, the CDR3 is TGTGCCAGCAGTGAAGGGGCCCCGGACAGGGTACGGAGTGGCTACACCTTC. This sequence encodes CASSEGAPDRVRSGYTF.

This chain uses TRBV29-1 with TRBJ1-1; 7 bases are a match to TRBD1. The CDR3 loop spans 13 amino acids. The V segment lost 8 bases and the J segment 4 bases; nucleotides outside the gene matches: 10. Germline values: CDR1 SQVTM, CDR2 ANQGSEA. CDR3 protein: CSLQRAGGTEAFF. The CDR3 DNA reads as TGCAGCCTACAACGGGCAGGGGGCACTGAAGCTTTCTTT.

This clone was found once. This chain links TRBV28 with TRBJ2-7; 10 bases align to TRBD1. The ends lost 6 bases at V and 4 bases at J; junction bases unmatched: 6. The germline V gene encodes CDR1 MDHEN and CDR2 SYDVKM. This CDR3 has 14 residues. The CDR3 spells CASRSGTGDYEQYF. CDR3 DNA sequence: TGTGCCAGCAGATCCGGGACAGGGGATTACGAGCAGTACTTC.

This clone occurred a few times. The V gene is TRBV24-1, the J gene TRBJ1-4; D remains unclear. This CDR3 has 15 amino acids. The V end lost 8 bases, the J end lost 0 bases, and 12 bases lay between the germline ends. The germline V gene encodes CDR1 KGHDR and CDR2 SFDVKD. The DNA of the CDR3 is TGTGCCACCATTTTACAAGATCCAACTAATGAAAAACTGTTTTTT. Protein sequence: CATILQDPTNEKLFF.

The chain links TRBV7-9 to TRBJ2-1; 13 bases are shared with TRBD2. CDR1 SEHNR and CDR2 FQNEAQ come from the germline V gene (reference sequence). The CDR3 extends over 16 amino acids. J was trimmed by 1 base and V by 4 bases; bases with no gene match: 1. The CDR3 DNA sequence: TGTGCCAGCAGCTCGACTAGCGGGAGGTCCTACAATGAGCAGTTCTTC. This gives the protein CASSSTSGRSYNEQFF.

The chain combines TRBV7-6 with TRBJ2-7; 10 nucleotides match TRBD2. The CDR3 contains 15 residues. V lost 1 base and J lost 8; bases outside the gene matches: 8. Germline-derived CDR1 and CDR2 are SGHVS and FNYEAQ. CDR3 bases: TGTGCCAGCAGCTTAGTTTCAGCGGGAGGGGAGAAGCAGTACTTC. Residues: CASSLVSAGGEKQYF.

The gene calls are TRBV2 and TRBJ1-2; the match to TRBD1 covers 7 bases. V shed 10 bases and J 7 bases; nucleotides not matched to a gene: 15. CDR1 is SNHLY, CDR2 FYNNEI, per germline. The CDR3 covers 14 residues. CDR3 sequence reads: CATTTYQTGAGYTF. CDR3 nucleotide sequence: TGTGCCACCACTACCTACCAAACAGGGGCTGGCTACACCTTC.

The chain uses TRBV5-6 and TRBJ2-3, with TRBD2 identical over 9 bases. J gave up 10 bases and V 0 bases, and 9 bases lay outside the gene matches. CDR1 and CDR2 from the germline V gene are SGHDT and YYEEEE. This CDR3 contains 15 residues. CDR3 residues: CASSLELAGVEAQYF. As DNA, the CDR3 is TGTGCCAGCAGCTTGGAATTAGCGGGAGTGGAGGCGCAGTATTTT.

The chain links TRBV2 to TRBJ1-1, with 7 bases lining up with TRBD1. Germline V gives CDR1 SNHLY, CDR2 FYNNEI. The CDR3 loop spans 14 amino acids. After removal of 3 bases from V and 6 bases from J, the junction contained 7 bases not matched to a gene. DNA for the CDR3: TGTGCCAGCAGTGAGCGACAGGGTCGGCCTGAAGCTTTCTTT. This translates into CASSERQGRPEAFF. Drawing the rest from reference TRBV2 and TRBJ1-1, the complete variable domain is EPEVTQTPSHQVTQMGQEVILRCVPISNHLYFYWYRQILGQKVEFLVSFYNNEISEKSEIFDDQFSVERPDGSNFTLKIRSTKLEDSAMYFCASSERQGRPEAFFGQGTRLTVV.

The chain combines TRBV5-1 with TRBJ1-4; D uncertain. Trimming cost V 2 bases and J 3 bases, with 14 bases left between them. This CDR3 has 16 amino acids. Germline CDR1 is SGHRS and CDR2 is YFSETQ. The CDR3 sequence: CASSFTPAMANEKLFF. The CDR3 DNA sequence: TGCGCCAGCAGCTTCACCCCAGCGATGGCTAATGAAAAACTGTTTTTT.

Here the CDR3 DNA reads TGTGCCAGCAGCACCCAGGGAACTGAAGCTTTCTTT. Protein: CASSTQGTEAFF. The chain uses TRBV28 and TRBJ1-1, with a tentative D call TRBD1 (5 bases). The CDR3 length is 12 residues. The V end lost 6 bases, the J end lost 5 bases, and 10 bases lay between the germline ends. The germline CDR1 and CDR2 sequences are MDHEN and SYDVKM.

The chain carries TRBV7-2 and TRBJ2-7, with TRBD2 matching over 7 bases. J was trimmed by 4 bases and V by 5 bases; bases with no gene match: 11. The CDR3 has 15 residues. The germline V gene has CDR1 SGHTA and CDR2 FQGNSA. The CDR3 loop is CASSTGLDRLYEQYF. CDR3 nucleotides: TGTGCCAGCAGCACCGGACTAGACAGACTTTACGAGCAGTACTTC.

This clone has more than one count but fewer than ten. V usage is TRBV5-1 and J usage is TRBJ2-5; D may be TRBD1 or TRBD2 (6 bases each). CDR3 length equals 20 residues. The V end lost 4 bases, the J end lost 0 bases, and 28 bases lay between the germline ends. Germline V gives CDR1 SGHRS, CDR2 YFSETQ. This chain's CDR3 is CASSRSERTSQRGDQETQYF. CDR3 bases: TGCGCCAGCAGCCGAAGCGAAAGGACATCGCAGAGGGGGGACCAAGAGACCCAGTACTTC.

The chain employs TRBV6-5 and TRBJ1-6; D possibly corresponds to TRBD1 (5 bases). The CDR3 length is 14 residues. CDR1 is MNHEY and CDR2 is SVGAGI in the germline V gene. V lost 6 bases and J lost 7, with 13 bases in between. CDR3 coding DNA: TGTGCCAGCAGATCGGCAGGGTCCAATTCACCCCTCCACTTT. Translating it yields CASRSAGSNSPLHF.

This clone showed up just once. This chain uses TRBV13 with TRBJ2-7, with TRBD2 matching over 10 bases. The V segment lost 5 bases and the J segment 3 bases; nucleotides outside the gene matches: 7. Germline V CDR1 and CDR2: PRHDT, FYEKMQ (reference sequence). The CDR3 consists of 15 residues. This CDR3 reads CASSPQLAGSYEQYF. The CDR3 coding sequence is TGTGCCAGCAGCCCCCAACTAGCGGGAAGCTACGAGCAGTACTTC.